Below, one T cell receptor (beta chain) is given with its context. Its matching antigen is unknown. TCRdb re-called the 5' RACE reads with MiXCR, one entry per CDR3 protein. The table records around 610,000 distinct CDR3 sequences, approximately 12% of them present only once. The data stem from a study of T cells after yellow fever vaccination. Across the study: With SMART-Seq v4 Ultra Low Input, the fractions containing low cell numbers were prepared. Findings and limits, study-wide: Just a small share of clonotypes turned up in the CD4 compartment as well as the CD8 compartment.

This CDR3 region has 15 residues. The V end was cut by 1 base, the J end by 0 bases, with 7 bases between. Germline V lookup: CDR1 WNHNN, CDR2 SYGVQD (reference sequence). The sample was PBMCs, taken on the day of the yellow fever booster vaccination. This sequence was found in a man aged 30-40 years who received the YFV17D yellow fever vaccine. V gene TRBV10-1 combines with J gene TRBJ2-1; no reliable D call. Here the CDR3 DNA reads TGCGCCAGCAGTGAGTTTCCGAGCTCCTACAATGAGCAGTTCTTC. Residues: CASSEFPSSYNEQFF.